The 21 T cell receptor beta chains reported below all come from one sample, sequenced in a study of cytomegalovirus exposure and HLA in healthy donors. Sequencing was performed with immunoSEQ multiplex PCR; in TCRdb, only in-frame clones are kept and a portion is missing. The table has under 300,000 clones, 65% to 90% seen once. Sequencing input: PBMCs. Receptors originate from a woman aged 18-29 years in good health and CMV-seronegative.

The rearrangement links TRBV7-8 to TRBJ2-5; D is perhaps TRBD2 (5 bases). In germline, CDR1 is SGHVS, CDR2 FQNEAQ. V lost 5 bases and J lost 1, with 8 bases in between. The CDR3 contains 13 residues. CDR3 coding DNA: TGTGCCAGCAGCCAAGGACTCCAAGAGACCCAGTACTTC. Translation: CASSQGLQETQYF.

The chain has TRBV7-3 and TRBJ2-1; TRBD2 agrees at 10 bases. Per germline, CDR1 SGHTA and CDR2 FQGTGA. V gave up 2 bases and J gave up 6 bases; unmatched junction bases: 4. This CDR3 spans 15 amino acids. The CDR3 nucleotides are TGTGCCAGCAGCTTACAAGCGGGGGGGCCCAATGAGCAGTTCTTC. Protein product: CASSLQAGGPNEQFF.

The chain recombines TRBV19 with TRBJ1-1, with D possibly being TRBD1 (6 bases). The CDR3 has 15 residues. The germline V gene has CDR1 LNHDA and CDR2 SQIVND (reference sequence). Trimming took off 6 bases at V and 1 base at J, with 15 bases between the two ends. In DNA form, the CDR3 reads TGTGCCAGTAGCCTAAGGACAGTTAAGAACACTGAAGCTTTCTTT. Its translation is CASSLRTVKNTEAFF.

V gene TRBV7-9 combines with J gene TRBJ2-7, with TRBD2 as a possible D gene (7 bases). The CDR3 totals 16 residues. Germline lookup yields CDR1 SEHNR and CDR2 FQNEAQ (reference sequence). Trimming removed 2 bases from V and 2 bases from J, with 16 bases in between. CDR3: CASSLPRGHRTYEQYF. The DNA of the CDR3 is TGTGCCAGCAGCTTACCGCGGGGGCATCGAACCTACGAGCAGTACTTC. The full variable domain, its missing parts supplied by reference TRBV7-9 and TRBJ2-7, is DTGVSQNPRHKITKRGQNVTFRCDPISEHNRLYWYRQTLGQGPEFLTYFQNEAQLEKSRLLSDRFSAERPKGSFSTLEIQRTEQGDSAMYLCASSLPRGHRTYEQYFGPGTRLTVT.

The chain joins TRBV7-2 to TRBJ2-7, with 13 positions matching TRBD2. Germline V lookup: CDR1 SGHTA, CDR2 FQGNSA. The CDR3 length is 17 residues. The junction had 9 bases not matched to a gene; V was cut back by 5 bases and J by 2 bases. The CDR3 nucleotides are TGTGCCAGCAGCAAGACTAGCGGGAGGCAAAAGGCCTACGAGCAGTACTTC. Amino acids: CASSKTSGRQKAYEQYF.

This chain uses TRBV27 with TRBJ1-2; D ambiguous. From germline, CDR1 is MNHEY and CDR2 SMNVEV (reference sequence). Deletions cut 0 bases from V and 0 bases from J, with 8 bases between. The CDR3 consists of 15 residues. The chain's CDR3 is CASSLSSSPNYGYTF. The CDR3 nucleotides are TGTGCCAGCAGTTTATCGTCCTCTCCTAACTATGGCTACACCTTC.

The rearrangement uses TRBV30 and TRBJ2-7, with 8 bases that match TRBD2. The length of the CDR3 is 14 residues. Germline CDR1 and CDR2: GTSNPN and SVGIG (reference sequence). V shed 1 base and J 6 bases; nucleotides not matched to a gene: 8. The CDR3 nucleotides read TGTGCCTGGAGTGGGAGCGGGAGACCCGGCGAGCAGTACTTC. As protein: CAWSGSGRPGEQYF. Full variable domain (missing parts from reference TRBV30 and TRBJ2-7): SQTIHQWPATLVQPVGSPLSLECTVEGTSNPNLYWYRQAAGRGLQLLFYSVGIGQISSEVPQNLSASRPQDRQFILSSKKLLLSDSGFYLCAWSGSGRPGEQYFGPGTRLTVT.

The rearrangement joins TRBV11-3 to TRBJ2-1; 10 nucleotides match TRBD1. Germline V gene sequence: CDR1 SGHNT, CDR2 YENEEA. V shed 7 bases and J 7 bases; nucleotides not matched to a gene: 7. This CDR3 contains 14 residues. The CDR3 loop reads CASKMGTGANEQFF. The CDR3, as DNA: TGTGCCAGCAAAATGGGGACAGGGGCAAATGAGCAGTTCTTC.

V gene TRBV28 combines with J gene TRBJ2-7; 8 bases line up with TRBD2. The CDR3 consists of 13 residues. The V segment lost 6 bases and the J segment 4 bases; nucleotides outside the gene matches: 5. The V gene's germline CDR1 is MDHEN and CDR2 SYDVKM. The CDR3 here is CASSPRGGYEQYF. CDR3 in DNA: TGTGCCAGCAGCCCCCGGGGGGGATACGAGCAGTACTTC.

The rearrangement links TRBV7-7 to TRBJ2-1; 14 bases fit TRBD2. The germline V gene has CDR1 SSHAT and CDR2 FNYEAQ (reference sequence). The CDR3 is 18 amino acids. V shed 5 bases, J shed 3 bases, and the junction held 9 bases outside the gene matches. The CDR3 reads CASSQGLAGAGFYNEQFF. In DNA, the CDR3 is TGTGCCAGCAGCCAGGGACTAGCGGGAGCTGGGTTCTACAATGAGCAGTTCTTC.

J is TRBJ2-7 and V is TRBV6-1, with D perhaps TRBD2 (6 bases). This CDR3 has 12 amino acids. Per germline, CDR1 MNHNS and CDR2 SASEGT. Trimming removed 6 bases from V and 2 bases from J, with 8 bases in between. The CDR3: CASREGAYEQYF. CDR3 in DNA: TGTGCCAGCAGGGAGGGAGCCTACGAGCAGTACTTC.

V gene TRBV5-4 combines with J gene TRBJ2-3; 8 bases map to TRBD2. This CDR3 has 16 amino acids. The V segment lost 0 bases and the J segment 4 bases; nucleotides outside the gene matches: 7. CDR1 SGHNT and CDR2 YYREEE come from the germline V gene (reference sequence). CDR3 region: CASSLGAGAGPDTQYF. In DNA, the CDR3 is TGTGCCAGCAGCTTGGGAGCGGGAGCCGGCCCAGATACGCAGTATTTT.

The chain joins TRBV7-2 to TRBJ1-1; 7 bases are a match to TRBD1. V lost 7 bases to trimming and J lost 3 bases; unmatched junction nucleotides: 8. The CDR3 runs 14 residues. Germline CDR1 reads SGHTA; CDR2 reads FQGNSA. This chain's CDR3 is CASTPGQGDTEAFF. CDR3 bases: TGTGCCAGCACCCCCGGGCAGGGGGACACTGAAGCTTTCTTT.

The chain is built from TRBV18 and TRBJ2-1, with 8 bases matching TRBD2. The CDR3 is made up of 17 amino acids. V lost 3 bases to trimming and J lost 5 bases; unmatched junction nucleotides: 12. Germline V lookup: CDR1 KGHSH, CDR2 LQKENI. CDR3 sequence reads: CASSPFDYAGGHNEQFF. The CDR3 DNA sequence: TGTGCCAGCTCACCCTTCGACTATGCGGGAGGCCACAATGAGCAGTTCTTC. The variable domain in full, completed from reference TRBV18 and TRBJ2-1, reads NAGVMQNPRHLVRRRGQEARLRCSPMKGHSHVYWYRQLPEEGLKFMVYLQKENIIDESGMPKERFSAEFPKEGPSILRIQQVVRGDSAAYFCASSPFDYAGGHNEQFFGPGTRLTVL.

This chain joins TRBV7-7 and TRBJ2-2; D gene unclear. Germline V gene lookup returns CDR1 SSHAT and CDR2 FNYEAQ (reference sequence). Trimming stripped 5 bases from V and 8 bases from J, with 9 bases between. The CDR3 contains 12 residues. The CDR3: CASSPNPGELFF. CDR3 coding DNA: TGTGCCAGCAGCCCTAATCCGGGGGAGCTGTTTTTT.

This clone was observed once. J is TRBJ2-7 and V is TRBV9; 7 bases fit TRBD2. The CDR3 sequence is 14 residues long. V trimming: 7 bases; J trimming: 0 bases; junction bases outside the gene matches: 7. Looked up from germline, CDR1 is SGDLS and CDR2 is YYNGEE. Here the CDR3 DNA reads TGTGCCAGCTCAGCCACGGGGGGCTCCTACGAGCAGTACTTC. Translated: CASSATGGSYEQYF.

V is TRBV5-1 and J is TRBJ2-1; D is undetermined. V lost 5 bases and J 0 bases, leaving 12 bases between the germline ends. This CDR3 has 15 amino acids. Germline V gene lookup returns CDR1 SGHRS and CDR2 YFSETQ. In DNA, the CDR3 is TGCGCCAGCAGAGAGCGTTCCTTCTCCTACAATGAGCAGTTCTTC. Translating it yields CASRERSFSYNEQFF.

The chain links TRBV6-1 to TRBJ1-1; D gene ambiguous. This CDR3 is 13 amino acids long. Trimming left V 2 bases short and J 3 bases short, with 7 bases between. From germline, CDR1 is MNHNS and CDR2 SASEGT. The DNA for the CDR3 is TGTGCCAGCAGTGAAAATGAGTACACTGAAGCTTTCTTT. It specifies CASSENEYTEAFF.

In DNA form, the CDR3 reads TGTGCCAGCAGCCCCGGGACTAGCGGGGTTCAAGAGACCCAGTACTTC. Protein product: CASSPGTSGVQETQYF. This chain joins TRBV9 and TRBJ2-5, with 13 bases identical to TRBD2. The CDR3 covers 16 residues. Germline loops: CDR1 SGDLS, CDR2 YYNGEE. J lost 2 bases, V lost 4 bases, and 5 bases had no gene match.

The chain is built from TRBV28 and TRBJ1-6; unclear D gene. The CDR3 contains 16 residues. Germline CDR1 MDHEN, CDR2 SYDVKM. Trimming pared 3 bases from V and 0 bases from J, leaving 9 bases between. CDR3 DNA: TGTGCCAGCAGTTTTTTAGGGAGCTCCTATAATTCACCCCTCCACTTT. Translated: CASSFLGSSYNSPLHF.

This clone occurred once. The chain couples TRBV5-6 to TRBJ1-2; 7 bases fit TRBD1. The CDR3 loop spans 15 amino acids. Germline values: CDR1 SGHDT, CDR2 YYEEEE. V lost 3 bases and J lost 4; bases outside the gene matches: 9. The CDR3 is CASSSFGGQIYGYTF. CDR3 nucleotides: TGTGCCAGCAGCTCATTTGGGGGACAGATCTATGGCTACACCTTC.